The following is a TCR beta chain sequence with its context. This clone was seen a single time. Its antigen is still unknown. Per-nucleotide qualities are absent, and no much larger clonotype sits a single base away. This sample was taken from a study of blood T cell repertoires in COVID-19 (dated by TCRdb to 2018 to 2020). With regard to the full study: The collaborator samples originated in the United States, Italy and Spain and spanned the acute and convalescent phases of COVID-19. The samples were drawn from the first 160 participants of the ongoing ImmuneRACE study and from 1,254 subjects provided by 6 global collaborators. The repertoires were released in a freely available public database intended as a resource for research on the immune response to SARS-CoV-2. Nearly every sample came with metadata listing a de-identified subject ID, COVID-19 status, age in years and sex. Deeply sampled blood TCRbeta repertoires from subjects exposed to, actively infected with, or recovered from COVID-19 were included in the dataset. Where HLA class I and class II types were available, the types were taken from metadata supplied by the sample provider, not from assay-based typing. The prospective study material was composed of cDNA or gDNA derived from T cells, B-cell-depleted T cells, or PBMCs. Findings and caveats that apply to the study as a whole: The quantity of clinical and demographic metadata differed by source and by participant and was supplied without curation.

TCRbeta CDR3 regions were amplified from genomic DNA using the immunoSEQ Assay, a bias-controlled multiplex PCR. In the authors' own workflow: Nucleated cell counts per sample were estimated from amplification of reference gene primers within the assay. To quantify the absolute abundance of each unique TCRbeta CDR3 rearrangement, sequence reads were collapsed and filtered. For each sample, productive Simpson clonality was calculated as the square root of Simpson's diversity index across productive rearrangements. TCRdb took over this immuneACCESS table, retaining in-frame rearrangements with V and J assigned. Such tables are incomplete; in checked studies, under half of the missing clones stem from an unresolved V gene, and the remainder is unexplained. That table is the source of V, J and clone size, and D and trimming were worked out from the DNA. The sample table shows hundreds of thousands of clones, and 80% to 90% are seen once. Roughly 5% of the sample goes to the ten largest clones.

Participants in the prospective study were enrolled through a virtual design, were aged roughly 18 to 100 years, and lived in roughly 25 United States geographic areas. To assign participants to cohorts, the prospective study relied on clinical history that participants themselves reported in a screening survey and a study questionnaire. Exposed participants were defined as having been in contact with someone with a PCR-confirmed or clinician-diagnosed COVID-19 case within 2 weeks of study entry. Mobile phlebotomists in the prospective study collected whole blood, serum and a nasopharyngeal or oropharyngeal swab from every participant. Additional blood draws and questionnaires over an approximately two-month period could optionally be provided by prospective study participants. Blood samples from the prospective study were shipped frozen or at room temperature prior to DNA extraction. Material: PBMCs or T cells enriched from blood (not recorded which). This receptor was obtained from a woman aged 45 to 65 who had been exposed to COVID-19.

Here is the DNA: TGTGCCAGCTCACTACAGCAGGGTGGACACACTGAAGCTTTCTTT. It codes for CASSLQQGGHTEAFF. The rearranged segments are TRBV18 and TRBJ1-1; matching of 5 bases hints at TRBD1 as the D gene. Per the germline V gene, KGHSH is the CDR1 and LQKENI is the CDR2. From cysteine to phenylalanine, the CDR3 is 15 amino acids long. Here the CDR3 DNA is all that survives: 45 bases in frame from base 1. V and J are truncated by 4 bases and 3 bases respectively, leaving an intervening sequence of 15 bases.